This TCR beta chain originates from a study of shared clonotypes between healthy human individuals. Roughly 200 ng DNA, tens of thousands of T cell genomes, went into each sorted-subset replicate PCR. The assay was immunoSEQ multiplex PCR, and TCRdb's table has in-frame clones only and misses some. Among over a million clones listed, approximately 98.5% were seen once. CDR3 length equals 13 residues. The V gene lost 6 bases and the J gene lost 4 bases, with 16 bases spanning the gap. Germline CDR1 SQVTM, CDR2 ANQGSEA. Sequenced input: naive CD4+ T cells sorted from blood. The subset denotes: CD45RA+ positively selected. This chain links TRBV29-1 with TRBJ2-7; maybe TRBD1 (7 bases). The sequence came from a man aged 25-45 years in good health. This CDR3 reads CSVGGQEIYEQYF. The CDR3 region has the DNA TGCAGCGTGGGAGGACAGGAGATATACGAGCAGTACTTC.